One and the same sample provided the 21 T cell receptor beta chains below, sequenced in a study of blood T cell repertoires in COVID-19. Sequenced by immunoSEQ multiplex PCR; TCRdb stores in-frame clones only, minus some. The sample records about 250,000 clones, approximately 90% being singletons. The sequencing input was PBMCs or T cells enriched from blood (not recorded which). Every receptor here comes from a woman between 18 and 29 years old who had recovered from COVID-19.

This chain connects TRBV9 to TRBJ2-3; TRBD1 aligns across 9 bases. After removal of 4 bases from V and 4 bases from J, the junction contained 13 bases not matched to a gene. This CDR3 has 17 residues. CDR1 and CDR2 from the germline V gene are SGDLS and YYNGEE. The CDR3 is CASSPLGGTGIADTQYF. CDR3 DNA: TGTGCCAGCAGCCCTTTGGGGGGGACAGGGATCGCAGATACGCAGTATTTT.

The chain is built from TRBV14 and TRBJ1-2; D may be TRBD1 (5 bases). V dropped 0 bases and J dropped 8 bases, with 13 bases sitting between them. Germline loops: CDR1 SGHDN, CDR2 FVKESK. This CDR3 has 14 amino acids. CDR3 in DNA: TGTGCCAGCAGCCAAGATTTGCGGGACGGGGGCTACACCTTC. Protein sequence: CASSQDLRDGGYTF.

The rearrangement links TRBV28 to TRBJ1-5; 8 bases are shared with TRBD1. The V gene end was trimmed by 6 bases and the J gene end by 2 bases; junction bases not matched to a gene: 12. Germline assignment: CDR1 MDHEN and CDR2 SYDVKM. This CDR3 spans 17 amino acids. The CDR3: CASRSGAGGLRNQPQHF. CDR3 DNA sequence: TGTGCCAGCAGGAGTGGGGCAGGGGGCCTACGCAATCAGCCCCAGCATTTT. Full variable domain (remainder filled in from reference TRBV28 and TRBJ1-5): DVKVTQSSRYLVKRTGEKVFLECVQDMDHENMFWYRQDPGLGLRLIYFSYDVKMKEKGDIPEGYSVSREKKERFSLILESASTNQTSMYLCASRSGAGGLRNQPQHFGDGTRLSIL.

The chain uses TRBV29-1 and TRBJ1-1, with 8 positions matching TRBD1. The CDR3 runs 14 residues. Germline loops: CDR1 SQVTM, CDR2 ANQGSEA. The ends lost 4 bases at V and 3 bases at J; junction bases unmatched: 7. Here the CDR3 DNA reads TGCAGCGTTGGGAGGCTGACAGGGGACACTGAAGCTTTCTTT. Translating gives CSVGRLTGDTEAFF.

V usage is TRBV6-5 and J usage is TRBJ1-2; no firm D call. Germline V gene sequence: CDR1 MNHEY, CDR2 SVGAGI. Trimming left V 0 bases short and J 3 bases short, with 8 bases between. The CDR3 consists of 14 residues. The CDR3 is CASSYSTTDYGYTF. CDR3 sequence (DNA): TGTGCCAGCAGTTACTCGACCACAGACTATGGCTACACCTTC.

J is TRBJ1-3 and V is TRBV7-9, with 9 nucleotides matching TRBD1. Germline trimming cut 5 bases from V and 2 bases from J; bases unmatched to any gene: 4. In germline, CDR1 is SEHNR, CDR2 FQNEAQ (reference sequence). The CDR3 loop spans 15 amino acids. CDR3 sequence reads: CASSITGGPGNTIYF. The CDR3 region has the DNA TGTGCCAGCAGCATCACAGGGGGCCCTGGAAACACCATATATTTT.

This clone appeared once. V gene TRBV11-2 combines with J gene TRBJ1-5, with 8 bases fitting TRBD1. Germline assignment: CDR1 SGHAT and CDR2 FQNNGV. V shed 5 bases and J 3 bases; nucleotides not matched to a gene: 3. The CDR3 extends over 14 amino acids. CDR3 residues: CASSQDRVNQPQHF. CDR3 bases: TGTGCCAGCAGCCAGGACAGGGTCAATCAGCCCCAGCATTTT.

This clone was counted once. The chain links TRBV7-9 to TRBJ2-1, with D tentatively TRBD1 (5 bases). V shed 4 bases and J shed 7 bases, with 11 bases lying between them. CDR1 and CDR2 from the germline V gene are SEHNR and FQNEAQ (reference sequence). This CDR3 spans 13 amino acids. The CDR3 is CASSSQVRNEQFF. The DNA for the CDR3 is TGTGCCAGCAGCTCACAGGTCAGGAATGAGCAGTTCTTC.

CDR3 region: CASSFYTGELFF. The CDR3 bases are TGTGCCAGCAGCTTCTACACCGGGGAGCTGTTTTTT. The chain joins TRBV11-2 to TRBJ2-2; D gene ambiguous. This CDR3 has 12 residues. Deletions cut 3 bases from V and 3 bases from J, with 2 bases between. Germline-derived CDR1 and CDR2 are SGHAT and FQNNGV.

This clone was seen a handful of times. The CDR3 protein is CASSFGTQTPYEQYF. The CDR3, as DNA: TGTGCCAGCAGCTTCGGGACACAGACCCCCTACGAGCAGTACTTC. The chain recombines TRBV5-6 with TRBJ2-7; TRBD1 is a possible D gene (6 bases). Trimming took 2 bases from V and 2 from J, leaving 14 bases between them. Per the germline V gene, CDR1 is SGHDT and CDR2 is YYEEEE. The CDR3 consists of 15 residues.

The chain joins TRBV4-1 to TRBJ2-1; 7 nucleotides line up with TRBD1. Germline V gene lookup returns CDR1 MGHRA and CDR2 YSYEKL. V was clipped by 0 bases and J by 8 bases; unmatched bases: 10. CDR3 size: 16 residues. CDR3 DNA: TGCGCCAGCAGCCAAGATAGGGGACAGCCGATCCATGAGCAGTTCTTC. This translates into CASSQDRGQPIHEQFF.

This chain links TRBV4-2 with TRBJ2-7; 8 bases match TRBD1. The CDR3 covers 14 residues. V shed 1 base and J 2 bases; nucleotides not matched to a gene: 1. Germline V gene sequence: CDR1 LGHNA, CDR2 YNFKEQ. CDR3 in DNA: TGTGCCAGCAGCCAAGCGGGACAGGCCTACGAGCAGTACTTC. Amino acids: CASSQAGQAYEQYF.

The chain joins TRBV28 to TRBJ1-3, with D perhaps TRBD1 (5 bases). Trimming left V 6 bases short and J 1 base short, with 10 bases between. The germline gives CDR1 MDHEN, CDR2 SYDVKM. The CDR3 is 14 residues long. The CDR3 sequence is CASSQGGSGNTIYF. CDR3 nucleotides: TGTGCCAGCAGCCAGGGTGGGTCTGGAAACACCATATATTTT.

The J gene is TRBJ1-1, the V gene TRBV7-3, with 7 bases matching TRBD1. CDR3 size: 16 residues. J gave up 1 base and V 5 bases, and 10 bases lay outside the gene matches. Germline lookup yields CDR1 SGHTA and CDR2 FQGTGA. The CDR3 coding sequence is TGTGCCAGCAGCCCTCGAGGGGGCGGCGGGAACACTGAAGCTTTCTTT. This encodes CASSPRGGGGNTEAFF. Together with reference TRBV7-3 and TRBJ1-1, the CDR3 gives the full variable domain: GAGVSQTPSNKVTEKGKYVELRCDPISGHTALYWYRQSLGQGPEFLIYFQGTGAADDSGLPNDRFFAVRPEGSVSTLKIQRTERGDSAVYLCASSPRGGGGNTEAFFGQGTRLTVV.

The chain joins TRBV30 to TRBJ1-1, with TRBD1 matching 8 bases. V shed 3 bases and J 1 base; nucleotides not matched to a gene: 1. The CDR3 has 13 residues. The germline V gene has CDR1 GTSNPN and CDR2 SVGIG (reference sequence). The CDR3 DNA sequence: TGTGCCTGGAGCGACAGGGGGAACACTGAAGCTTTCTTT. This encodes CAWSDRGNTEAFF.

V is TRBV24-1 and J is TRBJ2-7; 8 positions agree with TRBD1. Germline V gene lookup returns CDR1 KGHDR and CDR2 SFDVKD. J gave up 3 bases and V 3 bases, and 9 bases lay outside the gene matches. This CDR3 has 16 residues. The CDR3 DNA follows: TGTGCCACCAGTGATAACGGACAGGGCAAGGACTACGAGCAGTACTTC. This encodes CATSDNGQGKDYEQYF.

The chain recombines TRBV29-1 with TRBJ1-2; the D gene is possibly TRBD1 (6 bases). Trimming took off 7 bases at V and 6 bases at J, with 12 bases between the two ends. The CDR3 contains 11 residues. Germline V gene sequence: CDR1 SQVTM, CDR2 ANQGSEA. DNA for the CDR3: TGCAGCGCCTCCAGGGGCGATGGCTACACCTTC. Protein sequence: CSASRGDGYTF.

The chain links TRBV19 to TRBJ1-2, with 8 positions matching TRBD1. The germline V gene has CDR1 LNHDA and CDR2 SQIVND (reference sequence). The CDR3 extends over 15 amino acids. Trimming took 5 bases from V and 0 from J; bases not matched to a gene: 5. The CDR3 sequence: CASSPGDRPNYGYTF. The CDR3 nucleotides read TGTGCCAGTAGTCCTGGGGACAGGCCTAACTATGGCTACACCTTC.

The V gene is TRBV25-1, the J gene TRBJ1-2; D gene uncertain. The CDR3 runs to 13 residues. Germline V gene lookup returns CDR1 MGHDK and CDR2 SYGVNS. The V and J ends lost 3 bases and 2 bases respectively, with 7 bases between them. The CDR3 nucleotides are TGTGCCAGCAGTGAGGGCAGGAACTATGGCTACACCTTC. This codes for CASSEGRNYGYTF.

The chain uses TRBV2 and TRBJ2-3; 16 bases are a match to TRBD2. Germline lookup yields CDR1 SNHLY and CDR2 FYNNEI. The CDR3 is made up of 17 amino acids. With 5 bases clipped from V and 7 bases from J, the junction kept 9 bases outside the gene matches. The CDR3 loop reads CASSTPGLAGGRNTQYF. As DNA, the CDR3 is TGTGCCAGCAGTACACCGGGACTAGCGGGGGGGAGAAATACGCAGTATTTT.

The chain carries TRBV11-2 and TRBJ1-6; D gene unclear. CDR1 is SGHAT, CDR2 FQNNGV, per germline. The CDR3 consists of 13 residues. Deletions cut 0 bases from V and 10 bases from J, with 7 bases between. CDR3 DNA sequence: TGTGCCAGCAGCTTAGATCTAGAATCACCCCTCCACTTT. The encoded protein is CASSLDLESPLHF.